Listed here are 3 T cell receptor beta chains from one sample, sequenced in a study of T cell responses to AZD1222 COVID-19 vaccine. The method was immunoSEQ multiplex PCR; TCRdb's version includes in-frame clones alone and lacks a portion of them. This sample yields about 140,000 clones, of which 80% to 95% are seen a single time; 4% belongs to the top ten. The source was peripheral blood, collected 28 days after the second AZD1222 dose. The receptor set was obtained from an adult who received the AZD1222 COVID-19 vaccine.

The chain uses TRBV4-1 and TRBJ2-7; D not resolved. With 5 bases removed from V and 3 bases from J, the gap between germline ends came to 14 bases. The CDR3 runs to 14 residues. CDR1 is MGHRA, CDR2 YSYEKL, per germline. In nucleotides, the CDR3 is TGCGCCAGCAGCTCCGTTGGCAGCCTCTACGAGCAGTACTTC. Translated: CASSSVGSLYEQYF.

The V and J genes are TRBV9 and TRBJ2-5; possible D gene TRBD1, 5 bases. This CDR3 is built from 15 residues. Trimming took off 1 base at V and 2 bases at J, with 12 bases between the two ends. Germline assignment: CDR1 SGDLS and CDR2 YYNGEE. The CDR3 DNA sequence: TGTGCCAGCAGCGTAACCGGACACATTCAAGAGACCCAGTACTTC. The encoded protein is CASSVTGHIQETQYF.

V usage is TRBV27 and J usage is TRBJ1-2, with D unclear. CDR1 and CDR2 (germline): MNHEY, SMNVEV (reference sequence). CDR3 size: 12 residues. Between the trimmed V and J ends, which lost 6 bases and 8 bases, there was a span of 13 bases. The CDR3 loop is CASSPTVGGYTF. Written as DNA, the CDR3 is TGTGCCAGCAGCCCAACCGTGGGAGGCTACACCTTC.